These 5 T cell receptor beta chains were sequenced from one sample in a study of control samples from healthy donors and cancer patients. The data were produced by immunoSEQ multiplex PCR, yet TCRdb's version contains in-frame clones alone and is incomplete. The sample has some 79,000 clones, roughly 87% seen once. Sequencing was done on a sample of blood. The receptors come from a woman aged 45-65 years in good health.

J is TRBJ1-3 and V is TRBV6-6, with 7 bases lining up with TRBD1. This CDR3 is 17 amino acids long. The germline V gene encodes CDR1 MNHNY and CDR2 SVGAGI (reference sequence). V was pared by 8 bases and J by 0 bases, with 13 bases of the junction left unmatched. The CDR3 loop reads CASRQTGTAFSGNTIYF. In nucleotides, the CDR3 is TGTGCCAGCCGTCAAACCGGGACAGCTTTCTCTGGAAACACCATATATTTT.

In this sample, this clone turned up many times. V is TRBV6-5 and J is TRBJ1-5; D might be TRBD1 (6 bases). V lost 5 bases and J 5 bases, leaving 13 bases between the germline ends. Germline V gene data show CDR1 as MNHEY and CDR2 as SVGAGI. This CDR3 contains 14 residues. The CDR3 DNA reads as TGTGCCAGCAGTCCCGGCAGGGGCGATCAGCCCCAGCATTTT. This codes for CASSPGRGDQPQHF.

This sequence joins TRBV5-4 and TRBJ2-4; TRBD1 aligns across 8 bases. V gave up 4 bases and J gave up 0 bases; unmatched junction bases: 6. Germline loops: CDR1 SGHNT, CDR2 YYREEE (reference sequence). The CDR3 consists of 16 residues. The CDR3 spells CASSPQGALAKNIQYF. The CDR3 nucleotides read TGTGCCAGCAGCCCTCAGGGGGCCCTAGCCAAAAACATTCAGTACTTC.

A remark on this clone: The sample holds other DNA sequences that translate to the same CDR3. This rearrangement joins TRBV20-1 to TRBJ1-1, with no clear D. The germline V gene has CDR1 DFQATT and CDR2 SNEGSKA (reference sequence). V lost 5 bases and J lost 3, with 7 bases in between. The CDR3 has 11 residues. In DNA, the CDR3 is TGCAGTGCTTCCGAGGACACTGAAGCTTTCTTT. It specifies CSASEDTEAFF.

The gene calls are TRBV19 and TRBJ1-5; D might be TRBD1 (5 bases). Germline CDR1 reads LNHDA; CDR2 reads SQIVND (reference sequence). This CDR3 is 12 amino acids long. The V and J ends lost 11 bases and 6 bases respectively, with 14 bases between them. CDR3 DNA sequence: TGTGCCGGGGGAAGCTTAGTTCAGCCCCAGCATTTT. It specifies CAGGSLVQPQHF.